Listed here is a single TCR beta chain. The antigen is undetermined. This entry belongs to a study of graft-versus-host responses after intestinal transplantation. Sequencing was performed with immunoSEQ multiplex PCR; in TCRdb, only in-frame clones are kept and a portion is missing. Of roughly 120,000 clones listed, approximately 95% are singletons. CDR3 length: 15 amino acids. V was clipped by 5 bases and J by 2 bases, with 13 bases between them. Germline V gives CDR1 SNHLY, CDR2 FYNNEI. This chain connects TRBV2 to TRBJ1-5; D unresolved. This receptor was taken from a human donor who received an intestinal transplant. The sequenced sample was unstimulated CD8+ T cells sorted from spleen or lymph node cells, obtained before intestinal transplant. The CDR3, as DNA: TGTGCCAGCAGTCAGTTGGGATACGGCAATCAGCCCCAGCATTTT. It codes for CASSQLGYGNQPQHF.